This T cell receptor (beta chain) stems from a study of OX40 agonist ivuxolimab in advanced cancers. Study-wide background: Participants averaged about 66 years of age (range roughly 23 to 90) and were approximately 81% male.

V was clipped by 5 bases and J by 2 bases, with 12 bases between them. The germline gives CDR1 SGHAT, CDR2 FQNNGV. CDR3 length: 14 residues. This clone was seen just once. Patients who had autoimmune disease history or got systemic immunosuppression were left out. Sequencing used immunoSEQ multiplex PCR; TCRdb keeps in-frame clones, though not all of them. The table lists over 40,000 clones, about 90% of them singletons. This TCR came from an adult with an advanced solid tumor such as melanoma, head and neck, liver or kidney cancer. The chain joins TRBV11-2 to TRBJ1-2; D remains unclear. Sequences were derived from CD4+ or CD8+ T cells sorted from blood, sampled in a trial of the OX40 agonist ivuxolimab. The CDR3 protein is CASSMVYRNYGYTF. In DNA, the CDR3 is TGTGCCAGCAGCATGGTATACCGAAACTATGGCTACACCTTC. Full variable domain (rest looked up from reference TRBV11-2 and TRBJ1-2): EAGVAQSPRYKIIEKRQSVAFWCNPISGHATLYWYQQILGQGPKLLIQFQNNGVVDDSQLPKDRFSAERLKGVDSTLKIQPAKLEDSAVYLCASSMVYRNYGYTFGSGTRLTVV.